The source of this T cell receptor (beta chain) is a study of T cells in Graves' hyperthyroidism and ophthalmopathy. No progression to ophthalmopathy during 18 months of follow-up defined stable disease. Patients having uncontrolled infection, another autoimmune disease, pregnancy or lactation were not included. It was less than 13 ml of fresh peripheral blood that supplied the PBMCs. RNA transcripts yielded amplified TCR beta CDR3 regions. In the first-round RT-PCR of the TCR CDR3, the HTBI primer set was used. Each CDR3 protein gets one entry after TCRdb re-called the multiplex PCR reads with MiXCR. The sample consists of some 690,000 distinct CDR3 sequences, approximately 15% of them appearing once. The CDR3 contains 14 residues. Germline V gene lookup returns CDR1 SGHTA and CDR2 FQGTGA. Trimming removed 3 bases from V and 10 bases from J, with 16 bases in between. This clonotype has a count of ten or more.

This receptor was obtained from a man aged 45-60 years with Graves' hyperthyroidism. This rearrangement joins TRBV7-3 to TRBJ2-1; no clear D gene. Sequences were obtained from blood. The CDR3 nucleotides read TGTGCCAGCAGCTTCCTCGGGCTAGTTGGCGAGCAGTTCTTC. Its translation: CASSFLGLVGEQFF.